This T cell receptor beta chain was retrieved from a study of T cells in Graves' hyperthyroidism and ophthalmopathy. Study-wide background: Peripheral blood sampling occurred at initial diagnosis, before any treatment.

Every diagnosis used clinical symptoms, serum thyroxine and TRAb, thyroid ultrasound and orbital computed tomography. It was 8 to 10 ml of fresh peripheral blood that supplied the PBMCs. This clonotype has a handful of counts. The investigators amplified TCR beta CDR3 regions from RNA transcripts. HTBI primers were employed in a first-round RT-PCR of the TCR CDR3. TCRdb called the multiplex PCR reads again in MiXCR, with one record for every CDR3 protein. The sample carries some 760,000 distinct CDR3 sequences, about 15% recorded once. Per the germline V gene, CDR1 is SGHTA and CDR2 is FQGNSA. The CDR3 has 15 amino acids. Trimming removed 1 base from V and 4 bases from J, with 13 bases in between.

Sequencing was done on a sample of blood. The sequence was obtained from a woman under 30 with Graves' hyperthyroidism. The rearrangement uses TRBV7-2 and TRBJ1-2; D is perhaps TRBD1 (5 bases). The CDR3 loop reads CASSLGGPGAYGYTF. Here the CDR3 DNA reads TGTGCCAGCAGCTTAGGGGGCCCTGGCGCCTATGGCTACACCTTC.